This T cell receptor beta chain emerged from a study of T cells expressing NK-cell markers. Germline CDR1 and CDR2: SGHVS and FQNEAQ. This CDR3 has 15 amino acids. TCRdb reprocessed the 5' RACE reads; each CDR3 protein has one entry and no DNA is given. The table lists 440,000 or so distinct CDR3 sequences. The receptor was derived from a woman between 18 and 69 years old in good health. J is TRBJ2-3 and V is TRBV7-8; no DNA is available, so the TRBD2 call from TCRdb remains unchecked. Sequencing was carried out using blood T cells: a sorted CD56 or NKG2C T cell subset, CD4+ or CD8+ T cells, or bulk PBMC T cells (not recorded which). The CDR3 reads CASSSQPSGIDTQYF.